These T cell receptor beta chains were read from a single sample in a study of blood T cells in healthy people across ages. Via MiXCR, TCRdb re-called the 5' RACE reads, giving one row per CDR3 protein. The table lists 1.5 million to 2 million distinct CDR3 sequences, about two fifths of them singletons. Sequenced: blood. These receptors came from a human donor in good health. Each CDR3 is given with its conserved first and last residue. A D gene is named only where the DNA matches it firmly. Not all rows give a size; the values are once, few, many and, for expanded clones, a class.

TRBJ1-2,TRBV29-1,-,-,CIVVGNYGYTF,TGCATCGTTGTTGGTAACTATGGCTACACCTTC
TRBJ2-7,TRBV7-6,TRBD2,-,CASSPLAGGFYEQYF,TGTGCCAGCAGCCCTCTAGCGGGGGGGTTCTACGAGCAGTACTTC
TRBJ1-2,TRBV6-2/TRBV6-3,-,few,CASREQGKGYGYTF,TGTGCCAGCAGAGAACAGGGAAAAGGCTATGGCTACACCTTC
TRBJ1-2,TRBV4-3,-,-,CASSQEPQWYGYTF,TGCGCCAGCAGCCAAGAGCCCCAATGGTATGGCTACACCTTC
TRBJ1-1,TRBV9,-,-,CASSISSGTEAFF,TGTGCCAGCAGCATCTCTTCGGGCACTGAAGCTTTCTTT
TRBJ1-2,TRBV6-5,TRBD1,few,CASRPTGTGFYGYTF,TGTGCCAGCAGACCCACCGGGACAGGGTTTTATGGCTACACCTTC
TRBJ2-6,TRBV7-9,-,-,CASAAPGPSPGANVLTF,TGTGCCAGCGCCGCCCCGGGACCGAGCCCTGGGGCCAACGTCCTGACTTTC
TRBJ2-7,TRBV28,-,-,CASSFDPHPYEQYF,TGTGCCAGCAGTTTTGATCCTCACCCCTACGAGCAGTACTTC
TRBJ2-1,TRBV6-2/TRBV6-3,-,few,CASAGNLYNEQFF,TGTGCCAGCGCCGGGAACCTCTACAATGAGCAGTTCTTC
TRBJ2-7,TRBV2,-,many,CASSVTFGPYEQYF,TGTGCCAGCAGTGTAACGTTTGGACCCTACGAGCAGTACTTC
TRBJ2-7,TRBV20-1,TRBD1,-,CSAYQTGLSSYEQYF,TGCAGTGCTTATCAGACAGGGTTGAGCTCCTACGAGCAGTACTTC
TRBJ2-3,TRBV6-6,-,-,CASSYSNTDPTDTQYF,TGTGCCAGCAGTTACTCGAATACAGACCCCACAGATACGCAGTATTTT
TRBJ2-3,TRBV7-2,-,-,CASSRLSGTLGTDTQYF,TGTGCCAGCAGTCGACTCTCCGGGACTCTTGGCACAGATACGCAGTATTTT
TRBJ2-6,TRBV12-3/TRBV12-4,-,-,CASSQGQFSGANALTF,TGTGCCAGCAGTCAAGGACAGTTCTCTGGGGCCAACGCCCTGACTTTC
TRBJ1-2,TRBV5-1,-,-,CASSLTLGVNYGYTF,TGCGCCAGCAGCTTAACCCTGGGGGTCAACTATGGCTACACCTTC
TRBJ1-2,TRBV6-5,TRBD1,-,CASSYSGQRSLGGYTF,TGTGCCAGCAGTTACTCGGGACAGCGAAGTCTCGGTGGCTACACCTTC